This T cell receptor (beta chain) was identified during a study of blood T cell repertoires in COVID-19 (TCRdb year 2020). For the study in its entirety: Samples from collaborators originated in the United States, Italy and Spain and spanned both the acute and convalescent phases of COVID-19. The dataset comprised deeply sampled blood TCRbeta repertoires from subjects exposed to, actively infected with, or recovered from COVID-19. Where available, HLA class I and class II types were taken from metadata supplied by the sample provider and were not determined by assay-based typing. The repertoires were made available in a free public database intended to serve as a resource for research on the immune response to SARS-CoV-2. The prospective study material was composed of cDNA or gDNA derived from T cells, B-cell-depleted T cells, or PBMCs. Nearly every sample came with metadata listing a de-identified subject ID, COVID-19 status, age in years and sex. The samples were drawn from two sources: the first 160 participants of the ongoing ImmuneRACE study, and some 1,300 subjects contributed by 6 global collaborators.

The immunoSEQ Assay, a bias-controlled multiplex PCR, was used to amplify TCRbeta CDR3 regions from genomic DNA. In the paper's pipeline: The number of nucleated cells in each sample was estimated by amplification of reference gene primers within the assay. To quantify the absolute abundance of each unique TCRbeta CDR3 rearrangement, sequence reads were collapsed and filtered. For each sample, productive Simpson clonality was calculated as the square root of Simpson's diversity index across productive rearrangements. TCRdb carries this immuneACCESS record with in-frame sequences only. Its versions omit some clonotypes, under half of them owing to an unresolved V gene in the studies checked, with the rest unexplained. V and J calls and clone size are copied from that table; D and trimming were computed from the DNA. The sample has around 440,000 clones on record, about 91% of them singletons. Around 12% of the sample comes from the top ten.

This clone was observed once. Its antigen specificity is not known. The input lacks base qualities; no much larger clone sits a single base away. V is clipped by 5 bases and J by 10 bases, and the sequence between their germline boundaries is 12 bases long. The CDR3 covers 12 residues, taking in both the cysteine and the phenylalanine. Of all the DNA, just the CDR3 is kept, 36 bases in frame from base 1. At one collaborating source in Seattle, patients were enrolled during active infection and were followed longitudinally through the course of disease. Whole blood was collected in K2EDTA tubes by collaborating institutions according to the institutions' own protocols. For TCRbeta analysis, collaborators shipped samples as frozen whole blood, isolated PBMCs, or DNA extracted from either of those sample types. Points the paper makes about the study in general: The quantity of clinical and demographic metadata differed by source and by participant and was supplied without curation.

The specimen sequenced was peripheral blood. The receptor's source is a woman aged 50 to 60 with COVID-19, enrolled during active disease. The V and J genes are TRBV12-3 or TRBV12-4 and TRBJ2-1, with no confidently assigned D gene. The CDR3 sequence is CASSPLRREQFF. The DNA sequence is TGTGCCAGCAGTCCCCTTCGGAGAGAGCAGTTCTTC.